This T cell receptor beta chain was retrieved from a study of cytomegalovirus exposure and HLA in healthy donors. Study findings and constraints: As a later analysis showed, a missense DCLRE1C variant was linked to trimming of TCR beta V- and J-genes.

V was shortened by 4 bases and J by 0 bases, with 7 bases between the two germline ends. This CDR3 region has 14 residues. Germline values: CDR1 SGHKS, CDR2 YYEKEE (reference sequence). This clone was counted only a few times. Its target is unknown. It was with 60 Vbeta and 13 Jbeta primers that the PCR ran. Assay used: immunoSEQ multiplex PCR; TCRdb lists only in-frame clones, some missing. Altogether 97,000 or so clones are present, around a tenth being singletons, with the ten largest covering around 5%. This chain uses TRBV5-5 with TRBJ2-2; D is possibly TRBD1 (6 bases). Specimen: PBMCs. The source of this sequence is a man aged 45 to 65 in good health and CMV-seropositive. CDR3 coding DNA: TGTGCCAGCAGCAGGGACACGAACACCGGGGAGCTGTTTTTT. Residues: CASSRDTNTGELFF.